A single sample is the source of the 27 T cell receptor beta chains below, sequenced in a study of shared T cell receptors in the human thymus. Produced via immunoSEQ multiplex PCR; TCRdb's table is partial and in-frame only. This table holds almost 550,000 clones, about 80% found once. The same specimen was also included in a second study, on human thymus T cells.

Sequenced: thymocytes. These receptors came from a boy less than two years old with a congenital heart defect.

This clone has a single count. CDR3: CASSLASGLARNEQYF. CDR3 bases: TGTGCCAGCAGCCTAGCCTCGGGACTAGCGAGGAACGAGCAGTACTTC. The chain combines TRBV4-2 with TRBJ2-7; TRBD2 aligns across 10 bases. This CDR3 has 16 residues. J lost 5 bases, V lost 4 bases, and 11 bases had no gene match. Germline V gives CDR1 LGHNA, CDR2 YNFKEQ.

This clone occurred a few times. This chain uses TRBV4-1 with TRBJ2-6, with TRBD1 identical over 8 bases. This CDR3 spans 18 amino acids. Germline lookup yields CDR1 MGHRA and CDR2 YSYEKL. V shed 3 bases, J shed 0 bases, and the junction held 7 bases outside the gene matches. CDR3 amino acids: CASSHWTGPTSGANVLTF. The CDR3 DNA follows: TGCGCCAGCAGCCACTGGACAGGGCCCACCTCTGGGGCCAACGTCCTGACTTTC.

As for this clone: The junction shows a germline mismatch at one end, possibly a read error. The V call is TRBV10-1, the J call TRBJ2-7; tentative D call: TRBD2 (6 bases). The CDR3 is 15 residues long. The germline V gene has CDR1 WNHNN and CDR2 SYGVQD (reference sequence). CDR3 bases: TGCGCCATCACGCCCCAGAAAACCCCCGGCGGGGCATCAGACTTC. Residues: CAITPQKTPGGASDF.

V and J are TRBV7-2 and TRBJ2-7; D gene unclear. There are 14 residues in the CDR3. V was clipped by 2 bases and J by 0 bases, with 8 bases between them. Germline assignment: CDR1 SGHTA and CDR2 FQGNSA. CDR3 in amino acids: CASSLTYPSYEQYF. The CDR3 DNA reads TGTGCCAGCAGCTTAACTTACCCCTCCTACGAGCAGTACTTC.

The V gene is TRBV7-9, the J gene TRBJ2-7, with TRBD2 matching over 7 bases. Germline V lookup: CDR1 SEHNR, CDR2 FQNEAQ (reference sequence). The V gene end was trimmed by 2 bases and the J gene end by 6 bases; junction bases not matched to a gene: 16. The CDR3 length is 17 residues. In DNA form, the CDR3 reads TGTGCCAGCAGCTTAATGGGGGAGGGCAATCCCGATGCCGAGCAGTACTTC. It codes for CASSLMGEGNPDAEQYF.

This rearrangement joins TRBV4-1 to TRBJ1-2, with D tentatively TRBD1 (5 bases). Germline CDR1 and CDR2: MGHRA and YSYEKL. This CDR3 spans 15 amino acids. V gave up 1 base and J gave up 1 base, with 10 bases separating them. Here the CDR3 reads CASSQAGPLNYGYTF. Written as DNA, the CDR3 is TGCGCCAGCAGCCAAGCAGGGCCCCTTAACTATGGCTACACCTTC.

The chain is built from TRBV2 and TRBJ1-2, with 8 bases fitting TRBD1. The CDR3 runs 18 residues. The V gene end was trimmed by 6 bases and the J gene end by 4 bases; junction bases not matched to a gene: 19. CDR1 SNHLY and CDR2 FYNNEI come from the germline V gene. The CDR3 protein is CASSEHDSGGQGPYGYTF. DNA for the CDR3: TGTGCCAGCAGCGAACACGACTCAGGGGGCCAGGGCCCCTATGGCTACACCTTC. Variable domain in full (rest from reference TRBV2 and TRBJ1-2): EPEVTQTPSHQVTQMGQEVILRCVPISNHLYFYWYRQILGQKVEFLVSFYNNEISEKSEIFDDQFSVERPDGSNFTLKIRSTKLEDSAMYFCASSEHDSGGQGPYGYTFGSGTRLTVV.

This clone was detected only once. The chain is built from TRBV6-1 and TRBJ2-4, with TRBD2 as a possible D gene (5 bases). Germline V gene data show CDR1 as MNHNS and CDR2 as SASEGT. Trimming took 5 bases from V and 3 from J, leaving 14 bases between them. CDR3 length equals 15 residues. The CDR3 bases are TGTGCCAGCAGTATAGAGGGCCATGGCAAAAACATTCAGTACTTC. Its protein is CASSIEGHGKNIQYF.

DNA of the CDR3: TGTGCCAGCAGTCCCCTGGGGACTAGCGGGAGCCAGGAGCAGTACTTC. Its translation is CASSPLGTSGSQEQYF. The V and J genes are TRBV27 and TRBJ2-7, with 14 bases fitting TRBD2. CDR1 and CDR2 (germline): MNHEY, SMNVEV (reference sequence). After removal of 5 bases from V and 7 bases from J, the junction contained 10 bases not matched to a gene. This CDR3 is 16 amino acids long.

The chain employs TRBV5-4 and TRBJ2-5; D perhaps matches TRBD2 (7 bases). The V end was cut by 0 bases, the J end by 5 bases, with 23 bases between. The CDR3 is made up of 18 amino acids. The V gene's germline CDR1 is SGHNT and CDR2 YYREEE (reference sequence). CDR3 coding DNA: TGTGCCAGCAGCTTGGGGTGTTCCGGGGGCGGGAGAAGGGAGACCCAGTACTTC. Translation: CASSLGCSGGGRRETQYF.

J is TRBJ2-1 and V is TRBV29-1; 11 positions agree with TRBD2. Germline V gene sequence: CDR1 SQVTM, CDR2 ANQGSEA. This CDR3 contains 14 residues. V shed 2 bases and J 8 bases; nucleotides not matched to a gene: 5. CDR3 in DNA: TGCAGCGTTGAAATAGCGGGAGGGCCGGATGAGCAGTTCTTC. Translation: CSVEIAGGPDEQFF.

This chain uses TRBV27 with TRBJ2-3, with D perhaps matching TRBD1 (5 bases). From germline, CDR1 is MNHEY and CDR2 SMNVEV (reference sequence). The CDR3 totals 14 residues. The V and J ends lost 2 bases and 2 bases respectively, with 8 bases between them. This CDR3 is CASSLVGPTDTQYF. Here the CDR3 DNA reads TGTGCCAGCAGTTTAGTGGGGCCCACAGATACGCAGTATTTT.

V gene TRBV28 combines with J gene TRBJ2-5; TRBD2 is a possible D gene (5 bases). The CDR3 is made up of 15 amino acids. V was pared by 2 bases and J by 4 bases, with 14 bases between. Germline CDR1 MDHEN, CDR2 SYDVKM. Here the CDR3 DNA reads TGTGCCAGCAGTTTAAGGGCCAGCGGTAGAGAGACCCAGTACTTC. Its protein is CASSLRASGRETQYF.

The J gene is TRBJ1-1, the V gene TRBV4-1, with D perhaps matching TRBD1 (5 bases). Trimming removed 2 bases from V and 3 bases from J, with 22 bases in between. Germline V gene sequence: CDR1 MGHRA, CDR2 YSYEKL. The CDR3 contains 18 residues. As DNA, the CDR3 is TGCGCCAGCAGCCAAAGATCGGATAGGGGCAAGAAGGACACTGAAGCTTTCTTT. Its protein is CASSQRSDRGKKDTEAFF.

The chain links TRBV4-3 to TRBJ2-7; TRBD2 might be the D (5 bases). V lost 0 bases and J 5 bases, leaving 20 bases between the germline ends. The CDR3 length is 17 residues. Germline CDR1 and CDR2: LGHNA and YSLEER. CDR3 in DNA: TGCGCCAGCAGCCAAGAAGGCGGGCAGGTCCATAGGAACGAGCAGTACTTC. It yields the protein CASSQEGGQVHRNEQYF.

The J gene is TRBJ2-7, the V gene TRBV7-2; TRBD2 matches 12 bases. The CDR3 extends over 19 amino acids. V gave up 4 bases and J gave up 7 bases; unmatched junction bases: 20. Germline CDR1 is SGHTA and CDR2 is FQGNSA. The CDR3 here is CASSSGGAGLAGSPGEQYF. The CDR3 DNA follows: TGTGCCAGCAGCTCGGGGGGGGCAGGACTAGCGGGATCACCAGGGGAGCAGTACTTC. The full variable domain, with the rest looked up from reference TRBV7-2 and TRBJ2-7, is GAGVSQSPSNKVTEKGKDVELRCDPISGHTALYWYRQSLGQGLEFLIYFQGNSAPDKSGLPSDRFSAERTGGSVSTLTIQRTQQEDSAVYLCASSSGGAGLAGSPGEQYFGPGTRLTVT.

The gene calls are TRBV5-1 and TRBJ1-4; D is uncertain. Trimming removed 7 bases at V and 0 bases at J, with 10 bases between. Germline values: CDR1 SGHRS, CDR2 YFSETQ. The CDR3 length is 14 residues. The CDR3 sequence is CASAPAATNEKLFF. DNA for the CDR3: TGCGCCAGCGCCCCAGCGGCAACTAATGAAAAACTGTTTTTT.

The gene calls are TRBV10-3 and TRBJ2-7, with 9 bases aligning to TRBD1. The CDR3 contains 13 residues. Germline CDR1 is ENHRY and CDR2 is SYGVKD. With 4 bases clipped from V and 6 bases from J, the junction kept 4 bases outside the gene matches. In nucleotides, the CDR3 is TGTGCCATCAGTGGCCGACAGGGGGGCGAGCAGTACTTC. Its translation is CAISGRQGGEQYF.

The gene calls are TRBV27 and TRBJ2-7; perhaps TRBD1 as D (6 bases). The length of the CDR3 is 12 residues. From germline, CDR1 is MNHEY and CDR2 SMNVEV (reference sequence). V gave up 8 bases and J gave up 5 bases, with 13 bases separating them. CDR3 DNA: TGTGCCAGCGCGCACCCAGGGGACGAGCAGTACTTC. Translated, it gives CASAHPGDEQYF.

The V gene is TRBV4-2, the J gene TRBJ2-1; the D gene is possibly TRBD1 (7 bases). The V end lost 0 bases, the J end lost 1 base, and 19 bases lay between the germline ends. Germline CDR1 and CDR2: LGHNA and YNFKEQ. This CDR3 contains 19 residues. CDR3 DNA: TGTGCCAGCAGCCAAGACCCCTCCGACAGGGAGGTATCCTACAATGAGCAGTTCTTC. This translates into CASSQDPSDREVSYNEQFF.

This chain uses TRBV9 with TRBJ2-1; 10 bases are a match to TRBD2. J lost 7 bases, V lost 0 bases, and 10 bases had no gene match. The CDR3 covers 17 residues. Germline V gene sequence: CDR1 SGDLS, CDR2 YYNGEE. CDR3 coding DNA: TGTGCCAGCAGCGTAGCTCTAGCGGGAGTGGGAGGAAATGAGCAGTTCTTC. Amino acids: CASSVALAGVGGNEQFF.

The chain has TRBV11-2 and TRBJ2-7, with D perhaps TRBD2 (6 bases). CDR1 is SGHAT, CDR2 FQNNGV, per germline. The CDR3 extends over 15 amino acids. V dropped 0 bases and J dropped 3 bases, with 12 bases sitting between them. CDR3 nucleotide sequence: TGTGCCAGCAGCTTAGATGGTGGGACTGTCTACGAGCAGTACTTC. It translates to CASSLDGGTVYEQYF.

This rearrangement joins TRBV27 to TRBJ2-7; a weak D match, TRBD2 (5 bases). Germline loops: CDR1 MNHEY, CDR2 SMNVEV (reference sequence). Trimming removed 5 bases from V and 6 bases from J, with 38 bases in between. The CDR3 has 21 residues. This CDR3 is CASSPTPFSVWAGPTLGEQYF. The CDR3 DNA sequence: TGTGCCAGCAGTCCCACCCCCTTTAGCGTATGGGCAGGTCCAACCCTTGGCGAGCAGTACTTC.

The chain carries TRBV6-5 and TRBJ2-3; 9 positions agree with TRBD1. CDR3 size: 15 residues. J gave up 3 bases and V 6 bases, and 7 bases lay outside the gene matches. Germline V gene lookup returns CDR1 MNHEY and CDR2 SVGAGI. CDR3: CASSLTGGGTDTQYF. The CDR3 bases are TGTGCCAGCAGCCTGACAGGGGGAGGGACAGATACGCAGTATTTT.

This chain uses TRBV12-5 with TRBJ2-1, with a weak D call TRBD2 (6 bases). CDR3 length equals 15 residues. Germline values: CDR1 LGHNT, CDR2 FRNRAP. V was cut by 6 bases and J by 6 bases, with 18 bases left in between. Written as DNA, the CDR3 is TGTGCTAGTGGCCGTCCCGCATCCGGGAGCAATGAGCAGTTCTTC. It specifies CASGRPASGSNEQFF.

The rearrangement uses TRBV9 and TRBJ2-5; weak D call: TRBD2 (6 bases). There are 17 residues in the CDR3. Germline CDR1 is SGDLS and CDR2 is YYNGEE. Trimming took off 0 bases at V and 4 bases at J, with 19 bases between the two ends. In nucleotides, the CDR3 is TGTGCCAGCAGCGTAGGGTATGAGCGGGTAGGTGGAGAGACCCAGTACTTC. Translation: CASSVGYERVGGETQYF. Together with reference TRBV9 and TRBJ2-5, the CDR3 gives the full variable domain: DSGVTQTPKHLITATGQRVTLRCSPRSGDLSVYWYQQSLDQGLQFLIQYYNGEERAKGNILERFSAQQFPDLHSELNLSSLELGDSALYFCASSVGYERVGGETQYFGPGTRLLVL.

The chain uses TRBV29-1 and TRBJ2-2; D may be TRBD1 (5 bases). CDR3 length: 14 amino acids. The germline gives CDR1 SQVTM, CDR2 ANQGSEA. V was pared by 6 bases and J by 1 base, with 12 bases between. The CDR3 protein is CSVGPQGNTGELFF. The CDR3 region has the DNA TGCAGCGTCGGACCCCAGGGGAACACCGGGGAGCTGTTTTTT.